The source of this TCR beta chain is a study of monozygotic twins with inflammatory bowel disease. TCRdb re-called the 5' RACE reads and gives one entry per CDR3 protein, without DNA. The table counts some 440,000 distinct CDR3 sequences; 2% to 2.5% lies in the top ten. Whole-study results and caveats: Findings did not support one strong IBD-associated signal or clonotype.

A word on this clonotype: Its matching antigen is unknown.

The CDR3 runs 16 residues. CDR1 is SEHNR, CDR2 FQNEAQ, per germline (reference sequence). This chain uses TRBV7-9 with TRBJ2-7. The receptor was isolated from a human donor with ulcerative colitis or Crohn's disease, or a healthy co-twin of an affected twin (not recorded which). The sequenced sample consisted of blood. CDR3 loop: CASSLALGQGPYEQYF.